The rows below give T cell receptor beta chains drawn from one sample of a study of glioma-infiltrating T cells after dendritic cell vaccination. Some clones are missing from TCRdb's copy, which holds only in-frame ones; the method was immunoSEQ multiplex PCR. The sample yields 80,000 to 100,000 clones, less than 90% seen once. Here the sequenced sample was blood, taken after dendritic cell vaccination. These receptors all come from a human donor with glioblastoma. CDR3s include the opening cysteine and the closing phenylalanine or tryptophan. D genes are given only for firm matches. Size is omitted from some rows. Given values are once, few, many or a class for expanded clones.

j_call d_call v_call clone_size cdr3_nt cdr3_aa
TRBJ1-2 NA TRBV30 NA TGTGCCTGGAGTTCTCTCCGATCGCGGGGCTACACCTTC CAWSSLRSRGYTF
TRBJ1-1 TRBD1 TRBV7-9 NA TGTGCCAGCAGCAGGGGGCGCGAACCTGAAGCTTTCTTT CASSRGREPEAFF
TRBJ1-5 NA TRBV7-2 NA TGTGCCAGCAGCGCACGGAGGAATCAGCCCCAGCATTTT CASSARRNQPQHF
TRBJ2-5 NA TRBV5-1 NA TGCGCCAGCAACCTAATGGGACTGAAAGAGACCCAGTACTTC CASNLMGLKETQYF
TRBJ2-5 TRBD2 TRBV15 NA TGTGCCACCAGCAGATCCCTCGGGTCTAGCGGGAGGGAGAATAGAGAGACCCAGTACTTC CATSRSLGSSGRENRETQYF
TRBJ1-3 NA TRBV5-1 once TGCGCCAGCAGCTTGTATGGCGGAATCTCTGGAAACACCATATATTTT CASSLYGGISGNTIYF
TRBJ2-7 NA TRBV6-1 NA TGTGCCAGCAAAAGCTGGTCCTACGAGCAGTACTTC CASKSWSYEQYF
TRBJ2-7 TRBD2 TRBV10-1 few TGCGCCAGCAGCCCCGGGACTAGCATCTACGAGCAGTACTTC CASSPGTSIYEQYF
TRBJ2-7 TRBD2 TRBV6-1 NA TGTGCCAGCAGTCTAGCGGGAGTCATATACGAGCAGTACTTC CASSLAGVIYEQYF
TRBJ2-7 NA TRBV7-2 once TGTGCCAGCAGCCCCAGGACACTCGCCTACGAGCAGTACTTC CASSPRTLAYEQYF
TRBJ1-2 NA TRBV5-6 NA TGTGCCAGCAGCTTTGTTACCAAGGAGAACTATGGCTACACCTTC CASSFVTKENYGYTF
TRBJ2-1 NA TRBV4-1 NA TGCGCCAGCAGCCAAGATCAAACGCGGGCCTACAATGAGCAGTTCTTC CASSQDQTRAYNEQFF
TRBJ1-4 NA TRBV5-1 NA TGCGCCAGCAGCTTGGTAGGGCCTGAGGAGGAACTGTTTTTT CASSLVGPEEELFF
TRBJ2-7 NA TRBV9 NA TGTGCCAGCAGCGTACAGGGCTCGTCCTACGAGCAGTACTTC CASSVQGSSYEQYF
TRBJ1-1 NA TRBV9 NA TGTGCCAGCAGCGTAGTAGGTCAGGGGAACACTGAAGCTTTCTTT CASSVVGQGNTEAFF
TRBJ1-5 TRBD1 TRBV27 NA TGTGCCAGCCGTCCCCAGGTAGGGGGCGGTCAGCCCCAGCATTTT CASRPQVGGGQPQHF
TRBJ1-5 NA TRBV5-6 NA TGTGCCAGCAGCTTCCCTCGACAGGAGAACCTCAATCAGCCCCAGCATTTT CASSFPRQENLNQPQHF
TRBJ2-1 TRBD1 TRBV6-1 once TGTGCCAGCAGTGAAATAGACGCGAGACAGGGGACGGGGAATGAGCAGTTCTTC CASSEIDARQGTGNEQFF
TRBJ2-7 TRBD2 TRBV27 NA TGTGCCAGCAGTTTAGGGCGGGGGGTCTACGAGCAGTACTTC CASSLGRGVYEQYF
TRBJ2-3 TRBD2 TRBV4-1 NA TGCGCCAGCAGCCTTCGGGCCACCGGGACTAGCGGGGGGGGGACTAGCACAGATACGCAGTATTTT CASSLRATGTSGGGTSTDTQYF
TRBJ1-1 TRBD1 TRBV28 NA TGTGCCAGCAGTCGACACGCCTGGGGACAGCCGAACACTGAAGCTTTCTTT CASSRHAWGQPNTEAFF
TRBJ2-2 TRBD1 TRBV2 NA TGTGCCAGCAAGGACAGGGAGTCCCCCACCGGGGAGCTGTTTTTT CASKDRESPTGELFF
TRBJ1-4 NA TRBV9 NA TGTGCCAGCAGCGCAGGGGAAAGATACGAAAAACTGTTTTTT CASSAGERYEKLFF
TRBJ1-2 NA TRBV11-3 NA TGTGCCAGCCCGACACGCCCGCATATCAGCTTC CASPTRPHISF
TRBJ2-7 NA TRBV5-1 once TGCGCCAGCAGCTCCTGGGACACCGTCTCCTACGAGCAGTACTTC CASSSWDTVSYEQYF
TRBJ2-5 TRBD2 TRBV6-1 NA TGTGCCAGCAGTCGTGGACTAGGACAAGAGACCCAGTACTTC CASSRGLGQETQYF
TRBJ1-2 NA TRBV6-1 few TGTGCCAGCAGTGAAGTGACAGCCGGTGGTGGCTACACCTTC CASSEVTAGGGYTF
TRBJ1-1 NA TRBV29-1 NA TGCAGCGCCAGGGGCCGGAACACTGAAGCTTTCTTT CSARGRNTEAFF
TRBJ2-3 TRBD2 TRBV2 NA TGTGCCAGCACCGGGACTAGCGGGTACACAGATACGCAGTATTTT CASTGTSGYTDTQYF
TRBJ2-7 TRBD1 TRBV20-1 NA TGTGTCGTGACAGGGCCCTACGAGCAGTACTTC CVVTGPYEQYF
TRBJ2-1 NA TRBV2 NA TGTGCCAGCAGTGAAGGAGTTCCCTACAATGAGCAGTTCTTC CASSEGVPYNEQFF
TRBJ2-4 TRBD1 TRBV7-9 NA TGTGCCAGCAGCTTAGAGGGGACAGGGGCTAATCCTTACTTC CASSLEGTGANPYF
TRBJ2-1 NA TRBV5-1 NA TGCGCCAGCAGCCTGTCTGACGGCGGGGTTGGAAATGAGCAGTTCTTC CASSLSDGGVGNEQFF
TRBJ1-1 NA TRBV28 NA TGTGCCAGCAGCGTTATCAGGGGAGCGAACACTGAAGCTTTCTTT CASSVIRGANTEAFF
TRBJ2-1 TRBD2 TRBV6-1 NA TGTGCCAGCAGTGAAGGGGGGACTAACGATGAGCAGTTCTTC CASSEGGTNDEQFF
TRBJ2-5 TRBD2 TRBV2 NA TGTGCCAGCAATGGACTAGCGGGGGGGCTTGGCGGAGAGACCCAGTACTTC CASNGLAGGLGGETQYF
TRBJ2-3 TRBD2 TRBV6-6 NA TGTGCCAGCAGTTACTCGGCGGGAGGGGATACGCAGTATTTT CASSYSAGGDTQYF
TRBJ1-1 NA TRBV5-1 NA TGCGCCAGCAGCTCCGTTTCTAGAGGGGGCACTGAAGCTTTCTTT CASSSVSRGGTEAFF
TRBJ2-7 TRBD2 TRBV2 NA TGTGCCAGCAATGGACTAGCGGGAGGGCTTAGGGACGAGCAGTACTTC CASNGLAGGLRDEQYF
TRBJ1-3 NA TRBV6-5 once TGTGCCAGCAGAATTTCCAATTCTGGAAACACCATATATTTT CASRISNSGNTIYF
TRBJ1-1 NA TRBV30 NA TGTGCCTGGGCGTGGGGGCCTGAAGCTTTCTTT CAWAWGPEAFF
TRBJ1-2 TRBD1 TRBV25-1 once TGTGCCAGCAGTACCGGGACAGACTATGGCTACACCTTC CASSTGTDYGYTF
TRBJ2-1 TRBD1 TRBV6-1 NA TGTGCCAGCAGGACAGGGGACTCCTACAATGAGCAGTTCTTC CASRTGDSYNEQFF
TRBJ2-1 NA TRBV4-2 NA TGTGCCAGCAGCCAAGTTGTGGGAGCTGTCAATGAGCAGTTCTTC CASSQVVGAVNEQFF
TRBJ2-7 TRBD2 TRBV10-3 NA TGTGCCATCAGTGAGTCGGGGCCCAAAGCGGGGGGGCTGGCCTACGAGCAGTACTTC CAISESGPKAGGLAYEQYF
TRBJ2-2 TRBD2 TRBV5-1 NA TGCGCCAGCAATCCAGAAGGTAGCGGGGGATCCGGGGAGCTGTTTTTT CASNPEGSGGSGELFF
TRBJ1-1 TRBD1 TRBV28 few TGTGCCAGCAGCCCAGGGGGCCGGGGCACTGAAGCTTTCTTT CASSPGGRGTEAFF
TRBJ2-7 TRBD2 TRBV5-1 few TGCGCCAGCAGCTCGGGGGGTGCCTACGAGCAGTACTTC CASSSGGAYEQYF